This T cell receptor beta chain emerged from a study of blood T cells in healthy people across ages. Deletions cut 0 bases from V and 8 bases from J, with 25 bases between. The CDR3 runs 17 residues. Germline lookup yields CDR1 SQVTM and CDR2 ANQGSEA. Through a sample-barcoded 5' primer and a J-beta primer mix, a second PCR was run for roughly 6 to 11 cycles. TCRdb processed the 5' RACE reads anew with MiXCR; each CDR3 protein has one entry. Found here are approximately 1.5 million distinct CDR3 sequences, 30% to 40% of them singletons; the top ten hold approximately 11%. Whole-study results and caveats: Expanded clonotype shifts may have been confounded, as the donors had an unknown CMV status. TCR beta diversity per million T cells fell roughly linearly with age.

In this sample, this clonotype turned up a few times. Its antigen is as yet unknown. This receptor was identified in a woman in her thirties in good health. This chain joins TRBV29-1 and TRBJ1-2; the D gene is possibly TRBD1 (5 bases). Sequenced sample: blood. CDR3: CSVEEYRPHMAGSGYTF. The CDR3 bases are TGCAGCGTTGAAGAATATCGCCCCCACATGGCAGGGTCCGGCTACACCTTC.